The present TCR beta chain was sequenced within a study of blood T cells in healthy people across ages. The use of a sample-barcoded 5' primer and a J-beta primer mix characterized a second PCR of about 6 to 12 cycles. TCRdb recomputed calls from the 5' RACE reads with MiXCR, one row per CDR3 protein. Of around 850,000 distinct CDR3 sequences listed, about 37% are singletons. The sample holds a few counts of this clonotype. The TCR originated in a man between 18 and 29 years old in good health. Sequenced input: blood.

The CDR3 here is CASSSEGQGAGELFF. The CDR3 coding sequence is TGCGCCAGCAGCTCCGAGGGACAGGGAGCCGGGGAGCTGTTTTTT. The chain employs TRBV5-1 and TRBJ2-2, with 9 bases fitting TRBD1. The CDR3 has 15 amino acids. The germline V gene encodes CDR1 SGHRS and CDR2 YFSETQ. V lost 3 bases and J lost 6; bases outside the gene matches: 6.